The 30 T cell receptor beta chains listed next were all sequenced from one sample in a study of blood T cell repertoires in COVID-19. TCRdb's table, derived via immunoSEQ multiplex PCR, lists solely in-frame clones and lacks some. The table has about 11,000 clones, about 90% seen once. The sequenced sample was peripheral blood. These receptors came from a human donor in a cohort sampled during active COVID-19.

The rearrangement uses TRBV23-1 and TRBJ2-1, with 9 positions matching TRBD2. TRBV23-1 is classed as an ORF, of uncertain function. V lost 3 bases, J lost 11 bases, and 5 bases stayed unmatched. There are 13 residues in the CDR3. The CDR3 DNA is TGCGCCAGCAGTCAGCCTAGCGGGGACCAGCAGTTCTTC. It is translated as CASSQPSGDQQFF.

The CDR3 DNA follows: TGTGCCAGCAGGGGGACAAGCTTTGGAAACACCATATATTTT. This translates into CASRGTSFGNTIYF. The genes are TRBV6-5 and TRBJ1-3; D is perhaps TRBD1 (6 bases). Looked up from germline, CDR1 is MNHEY and CDR2 is SVGAGI. V shed 6 bases and J shed 3 bases, with 12 bases lying between them. This CDR3 has 14 residues.

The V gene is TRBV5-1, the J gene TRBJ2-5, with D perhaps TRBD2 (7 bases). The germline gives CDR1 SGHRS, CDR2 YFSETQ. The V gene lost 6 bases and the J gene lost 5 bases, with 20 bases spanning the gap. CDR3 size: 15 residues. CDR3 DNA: TGCGCCAGCAATGACGGGGGGCGCGAGTGGGAGACCCAGTACTTC. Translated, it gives CASNDGGREWETQYF.

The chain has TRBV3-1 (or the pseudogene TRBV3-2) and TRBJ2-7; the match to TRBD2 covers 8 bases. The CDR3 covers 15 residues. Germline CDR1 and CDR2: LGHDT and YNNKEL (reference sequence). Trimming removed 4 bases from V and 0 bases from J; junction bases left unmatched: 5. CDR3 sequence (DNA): TGTGCCAGCAGCCCGGGGGGGCCCCGCTCCTACGAGCAGTACTTC. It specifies CASSPGGPRSYEQYF.

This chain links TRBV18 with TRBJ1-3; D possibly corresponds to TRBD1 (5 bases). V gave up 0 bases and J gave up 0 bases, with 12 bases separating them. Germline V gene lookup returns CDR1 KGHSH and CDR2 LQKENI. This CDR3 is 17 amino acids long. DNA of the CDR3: TGTGCCAGCTCACCACCGGTAGGGGCCTACTCTGGAAACACCATATATTTT. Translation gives CASSPPVGAYSGNTIYF.

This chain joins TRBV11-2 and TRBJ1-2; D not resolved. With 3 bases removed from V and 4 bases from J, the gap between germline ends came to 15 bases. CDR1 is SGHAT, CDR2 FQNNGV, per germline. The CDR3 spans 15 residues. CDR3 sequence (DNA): TGTGCCAGCAGCTTTCGAACCGGAGCTACCTATGGCTACACCTTC. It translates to CASSFRTGATYGYTF.

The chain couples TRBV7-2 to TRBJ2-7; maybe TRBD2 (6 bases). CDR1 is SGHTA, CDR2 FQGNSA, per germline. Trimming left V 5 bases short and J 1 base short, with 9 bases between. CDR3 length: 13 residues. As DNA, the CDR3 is TGTGCCAGCAGCATCGGGGGTTCCTACGAGCAGTACTTC. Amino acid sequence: CASSIGGSYEQYF.

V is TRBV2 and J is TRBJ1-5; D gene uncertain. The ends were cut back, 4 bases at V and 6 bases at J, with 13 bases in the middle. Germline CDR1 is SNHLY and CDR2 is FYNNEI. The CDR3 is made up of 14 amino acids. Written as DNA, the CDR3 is TGTGCCAGCAGTGGGGAGGGAAAAGGTCAGCCCCAGCATTTT. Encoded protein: CASSGEGKGQPQHF.

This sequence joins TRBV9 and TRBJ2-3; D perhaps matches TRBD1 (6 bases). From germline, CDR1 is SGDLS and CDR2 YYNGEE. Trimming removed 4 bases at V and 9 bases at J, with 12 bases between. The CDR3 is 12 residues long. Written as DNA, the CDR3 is TGTGCCAGCAGCACGTTTAGGGGGACGCAGTATTTT. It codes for CASSTFRGTQYF.

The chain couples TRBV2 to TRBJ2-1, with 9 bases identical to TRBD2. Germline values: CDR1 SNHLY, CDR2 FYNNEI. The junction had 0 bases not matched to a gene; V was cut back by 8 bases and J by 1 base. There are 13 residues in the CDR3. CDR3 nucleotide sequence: TGTGCCAGCGCGGGGGGGTCCTACAATGAGCAGTTCTTC. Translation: CASAGGSYNEQFF.

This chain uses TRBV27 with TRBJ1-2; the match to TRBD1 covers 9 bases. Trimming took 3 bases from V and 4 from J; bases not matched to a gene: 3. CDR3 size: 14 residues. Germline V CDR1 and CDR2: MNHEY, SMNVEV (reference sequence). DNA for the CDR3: TGTGCCAGCAGTTTCCAGGGACAGGGCTATGGCTACACCTTC. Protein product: CASSFQGQGYGYTF.

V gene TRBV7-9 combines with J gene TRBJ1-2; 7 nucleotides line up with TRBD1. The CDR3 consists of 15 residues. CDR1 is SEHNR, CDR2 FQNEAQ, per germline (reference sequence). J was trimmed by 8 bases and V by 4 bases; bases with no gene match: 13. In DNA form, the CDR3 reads TGTGCCAGCAGCTACGCCTCAGGGGGAGAGCGGGGCTACACCTTC. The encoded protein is CASSYASGGERGYTF.

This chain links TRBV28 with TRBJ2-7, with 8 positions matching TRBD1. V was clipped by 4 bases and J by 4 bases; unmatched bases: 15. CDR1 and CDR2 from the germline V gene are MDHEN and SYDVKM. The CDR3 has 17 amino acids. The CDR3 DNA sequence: TGTGCCAGCAGTTCCCCACCTAGGACAGGGATCGTTTACGAGCAGTACTTC. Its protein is CASSSPPRTGIVYEQYF. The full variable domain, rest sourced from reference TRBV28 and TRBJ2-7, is DVKVTQSSRYLVKRTGEKVFLECVQDMDHENMFWYRQDPGLGLRLIYFSYDVKMKEKGDIPEGYSVSREKKERFSLILESASTNQTSMYLCASSSPPRTGIVYEQYFGPGTRLTVT.

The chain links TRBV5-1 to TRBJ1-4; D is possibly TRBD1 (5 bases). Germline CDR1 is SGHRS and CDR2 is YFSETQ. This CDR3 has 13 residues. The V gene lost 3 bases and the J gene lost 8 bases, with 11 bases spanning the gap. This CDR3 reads CASSSDRGEKLFF. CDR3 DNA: TGCGCCAGCAGCTCCGACAGAGGCGAAAAACTGTTTTTT.

CDR3 protein: CASSRSVLAEAEQYF. DNA for the CDR3: TGTGCCAGCAGCCGCTCCGTTTTGGCGGAGGCAGAGCAGTACTTC. V usage is TRBV7-6 and J usage is TRBJ2-7; a possible D gene is TRBD2 (5 bases). V lost 5 bases, J lost 7 bases, and 21 bases lay in between. From germline, CDR1 is SGHVS and CDR2 FNYEAQ. There are 15 residues in the CDR3.

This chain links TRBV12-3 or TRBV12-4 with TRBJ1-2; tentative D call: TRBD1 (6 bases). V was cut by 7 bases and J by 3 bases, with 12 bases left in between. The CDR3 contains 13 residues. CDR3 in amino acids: CASKRQVDYGYTF. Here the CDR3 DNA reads TGTGCCAGCAAGCGACAGGTGGACTATGGCTACACCTTC.

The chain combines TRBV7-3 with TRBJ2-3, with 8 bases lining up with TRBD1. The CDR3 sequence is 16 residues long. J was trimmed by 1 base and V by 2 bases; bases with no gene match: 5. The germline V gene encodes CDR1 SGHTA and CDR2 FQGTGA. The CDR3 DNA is TGTGCCAGCAGCTTAGGAGGGACAGGTCGCACAGATACGCAGTATTTT. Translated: CASSLGGTGRTDTQYF.

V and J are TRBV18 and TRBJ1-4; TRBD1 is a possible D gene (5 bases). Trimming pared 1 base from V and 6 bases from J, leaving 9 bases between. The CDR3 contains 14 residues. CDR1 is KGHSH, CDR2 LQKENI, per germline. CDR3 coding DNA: TGTGCCAGCTCACCACGGGGAGGGGATGAAAAACTGTTTTTT. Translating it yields CASSPRGGDEKLFF.

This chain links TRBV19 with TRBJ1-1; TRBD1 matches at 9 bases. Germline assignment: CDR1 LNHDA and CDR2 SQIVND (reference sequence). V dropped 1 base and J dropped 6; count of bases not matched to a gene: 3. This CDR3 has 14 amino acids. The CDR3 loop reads CASSIGRDRAEAFF. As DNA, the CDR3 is TGTGCCAGTAGTATAGGTCGGGACAGGGCTGAAGCTTTCTTT.

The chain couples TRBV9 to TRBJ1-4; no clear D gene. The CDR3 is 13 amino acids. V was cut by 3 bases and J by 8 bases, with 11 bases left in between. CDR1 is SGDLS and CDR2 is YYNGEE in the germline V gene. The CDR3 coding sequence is TGTGCCAGCAGCGCCCCGCGAGAGGAAAAACTGTTTTTT. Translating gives CASSAPREEKLFF. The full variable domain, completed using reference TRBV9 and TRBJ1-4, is DSGVTQTPKHLITATGQRVTLRCSPRSGDLSVYWYQQSLDQGLQFLIQYYNGEERAKGNILERFSAQQFPDLHSELNLSSLELGDSALYFCASSAPREEKLFFGSGTQLSVL.

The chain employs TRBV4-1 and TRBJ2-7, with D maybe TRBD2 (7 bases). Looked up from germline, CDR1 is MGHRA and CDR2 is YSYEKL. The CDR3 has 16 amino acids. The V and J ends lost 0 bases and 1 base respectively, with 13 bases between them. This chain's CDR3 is CASSQDVGGPSYEQYF. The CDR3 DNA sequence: TGCGCCAGCAGCCAAGATGTGGGGGGGCCGTCCTACGAGCAGTACTTC.

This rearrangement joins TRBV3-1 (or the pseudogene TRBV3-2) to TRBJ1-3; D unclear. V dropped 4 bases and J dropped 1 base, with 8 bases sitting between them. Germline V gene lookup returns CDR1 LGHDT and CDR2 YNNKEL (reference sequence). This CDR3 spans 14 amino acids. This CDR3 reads CASSLTGSGNTIYF. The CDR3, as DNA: TGTGCCAGCAGCCTCACGGGATCTGGAAACACCATATATTTT.

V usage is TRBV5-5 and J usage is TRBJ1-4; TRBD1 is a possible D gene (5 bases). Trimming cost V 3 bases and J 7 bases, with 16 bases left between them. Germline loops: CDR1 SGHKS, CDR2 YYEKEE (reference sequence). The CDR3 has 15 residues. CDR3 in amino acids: CASSWAGPPGEKLFF. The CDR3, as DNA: TGTGCCAGCAGCTGGGCGGGGCCGCCGGGTGAAAAACTGTTTTTT. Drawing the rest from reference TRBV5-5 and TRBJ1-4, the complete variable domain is DAGVTQSPTHLIKTRGQQVTLRCSPISGHKSVSWYQQVLGQGPQFIFQYYEKEERGRGNFPDRFSARQFPNYSSELNVNALLLGDSALYLCASSWAGPPGEKLFFGSGTQLSVL.

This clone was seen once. CDR3 sequence: CASSEWGRGRRTGELFF. In DNA, the CDR3 is TGTGCCAGCAGTGAGTGGGGCAGGGGGCGTCGCACCGGGGAGCTGTTTTTT. The chain links TRBV6-1 to TRBJ2-2; 8 nucleotides line up with TRBD1. Germline V gene data show CDR1 as MNHNS and CDR2 as SASEGT. CDR3 size: 17 residues. The V segment lost 3 bases and the J segment 4 bases; nucleotides outside the gene matches: 10.

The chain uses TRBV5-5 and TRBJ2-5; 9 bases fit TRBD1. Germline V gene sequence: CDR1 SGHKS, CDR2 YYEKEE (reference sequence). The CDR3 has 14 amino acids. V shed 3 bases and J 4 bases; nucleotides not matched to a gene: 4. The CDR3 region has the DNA TGTGCCAGCAGCTCTCACAGGGGGCGAGAGACCCAGTACTTC. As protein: CASSSHRGRETQYF.

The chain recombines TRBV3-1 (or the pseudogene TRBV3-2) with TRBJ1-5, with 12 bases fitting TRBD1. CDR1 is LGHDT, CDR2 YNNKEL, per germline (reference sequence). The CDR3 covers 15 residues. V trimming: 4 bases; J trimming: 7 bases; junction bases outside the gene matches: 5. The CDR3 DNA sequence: TGTGCCAGCAGCCGCGGGACAGGGGGCGTGCAGCCCCAGCATTTT. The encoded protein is CASSRGTGGVQPQHF.

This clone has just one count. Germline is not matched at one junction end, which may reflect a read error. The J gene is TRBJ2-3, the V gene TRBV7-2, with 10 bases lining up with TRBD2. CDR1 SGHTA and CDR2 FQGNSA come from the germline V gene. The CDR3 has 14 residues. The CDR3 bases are TGTGCCAGCAGGTTAGGGACTAGCGCAGATACGCAGTATTTT. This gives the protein CASRLGTSADTQYF.

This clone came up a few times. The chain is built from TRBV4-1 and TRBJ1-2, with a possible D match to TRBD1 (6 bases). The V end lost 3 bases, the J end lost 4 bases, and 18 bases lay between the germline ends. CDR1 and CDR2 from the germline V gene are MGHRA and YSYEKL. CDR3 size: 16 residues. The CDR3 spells CASSQRGGGLAYGYTF. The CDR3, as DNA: TGCGCCAGCAGCCAGAGGGGAGGGGGTTTGGCCTATGGCTACACCTTC.

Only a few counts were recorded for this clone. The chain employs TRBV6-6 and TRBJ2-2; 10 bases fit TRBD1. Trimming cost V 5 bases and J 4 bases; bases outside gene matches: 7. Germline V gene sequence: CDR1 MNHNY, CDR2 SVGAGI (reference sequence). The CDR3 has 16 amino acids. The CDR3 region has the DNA TGTGCCAGCAGTGTTGGCCGGGACAGGGGCACCGGGGAGCTGTTTTTT. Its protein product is CASSVGRDRGTGELFF.

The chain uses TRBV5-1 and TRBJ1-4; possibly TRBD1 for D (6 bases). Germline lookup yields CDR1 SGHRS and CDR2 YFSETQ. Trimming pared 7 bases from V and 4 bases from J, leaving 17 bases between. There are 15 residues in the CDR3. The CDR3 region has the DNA TGCGCCAGCCGGGGGGCGGCCCGACATAATGAAAAACTGTTTTTT. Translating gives CASRGAARHNEKLFF.